Shown below are 29 T cell receptor beta chains from a single sample sequenced in a study of blood T cell repertoires in COVID-19 (dated by TCRdb to about 2020). Preparation of the library involved the immunoSEQ multiplex PCR assay. Imported from immuneACCESS, the table was reduced by TCRdb to in-frame sequences with V and J called. These copies leave out some clones; in studies compared against another copy, an unresolved V gene accounts for under half, and the cause of the remainder is not known. This sample gives roughly 74,000 clones in total; about 89% of them show up just once. The top ten constitute approximately 1.2% of the sample. Material for sequencing was PBMCs or T cells enriched from blood (not recorded which). Receptor source: a woman aged 45-59 years with acute COVID-19.

The rearrangement joins TRBV6-2 or TRBV6-3 to TRBJ2-7; 10 bases are shared with TRBD1. This CDR3 spans 15 amino acids. Germline trimming cut 5 bases from V and 5 bases from J; bases unmatched to any gene: 9. CDR1 is MNHEY and CDR2 is SVGEGT in the germline V gene. The CDR3 coding sequence is TGTGCCAGCAGTAGACCGGGACAGGGGTTCAACGAGCAGTACTTC. This sequence encodes CASSRPGQGFNEQYF.

This clone was seen only once. The rearrangement uses TRBV19 and TRBJ1-3, with D tentatively TRBD1 (5 bases). Germline V CDR1 and CDR2: LNHDA, SQIVND (reference sequence). The CDR3 loop spans 16 amino acids. Trimming cost V 4 bases and J 0 bases, with 13 bases left between them. CDR3 loop: CASSNGRADSGNTIYF. The CDR3 region has the DNA TGTGCCAGTAGTAACGGCAGGGCCGACTCTGGAAACACCATATATTTT.

This sequence joins TRBV4-1 and TRBJ1-2; the D is unclear. This CDR3 has 13 amino acids. Trimming removed 0 bases at V and 9 bases at J, with 11 bases between. Germline CDR1 MGHRA, CDR2 YSYEKL. CDR3 DNA: TGCGCCAGCAGCCAAGATCAGAGCGGGAGCTACACCTTC. This codes for CASSQDQSGSYTF.

This clone has just one count. The rearrangement joins TRBV5-4 to TRBJ1-4, with a possible D match to TRBD1 (5 bases). The CDR3 is made up of 15 amino acids. Germline V lookup: CDR1 SGHNT, CDR2 YYREEE (reference sequence). V was pared by 5 bases and J by 6 bases, with 17 bases between. CDR3 DNA sequence: TGTGCCAGCAGTTTACAGACAGCAGGCCATGAAAAACTGTTTTTT. Translating it yields CASSLQTAGHEKLFF. The variable domain in full, with the rest retrieved from reference TRBV5-4 and TRBJ1-4, is ETGVTQSPTHLIKTRGQQVTLRCSSQSGHNTVSWYQQALGQGPQFIFQYYREEENGRGNFPPRFSGLQFPNYSSELNVNALELDDSALYLCASSLQTAGHEKLFFGSGTQLSVL.

V usage is TRBV4-3 and J usage is TRBJ2-3, with D maybe TRBD2 (6 bases). The CDR3 totals 15 residues. Germline lookup yields CDR1 LGHNA and CDR2 YSLEER. V lost 1 base to trimming and J lost 1 base, with 9 bases between them. This CDR3 is CASSQVSGRTDTQYF. As DNA, the CDR3 is TGCGCCAGCAGCCAAGTAAGCGGGCGCACAGATACGCAGTATTTT.

The J gene is TRBJ2-7, the V gene TRBV7-2, with 8 positions matching TRBD2. Germline V gene lookup returns CDR1 SGHTA and CDR2 FQGNSA. This CDR3 contains 16 residues. V gave up 5 bases and J gave up 2 bases; unmatched junction bases: 11. The CDR3 DNA reads TGTGCCAGCAGCAACGGGGGGGCAGGGGCGACCTACGAGCAGTACTTC. The encoded protein is CASSNGGAGATYEQYF.

DNA of the CDR3: TGTGCCATCAGTGGCGGGAGTACAGATACGCAGTATTTT. Translation: CAISGGSTDTQYF. The rearrangement links TRBV10-3 to TRBJ2-3; 7 bases are shared with TRBD2. The V segment lost 4 bases and the J segment 3 bases; nucleotides outside the gene matches: 1. This CDR3 region has 13 residues. Germline-derived CDR1 and CDR2 are ENHRY and SYGVKD.

V is TRBV6-2 or TRBV6-3 and J is TRBJ2-2, with a tentative D call TRBD1 (6 bases). CDR1 is MNHEY and CDR2 is SVGEGT in the germline V gene. There are 16 residues in the CDR3. V shed 4 bases and J shed 2 bases, with 14 bases lying between them. CDR3 sequence (DNA): TGTGCCAGCAGTTCCCGACAGGTTATTAACACCGGGGAGCTGTTTTTT. Protein sequence: CASSSRQVINTGELFF.

The chain uses TRBV6-1 and TRBJ1-2; perhaps TRBD1 as D (5 bases). Trimming pared 3 bases from V and 5 bases from J, leaving 10 bases between. The CDR3 contains 13 residues. The V gene's germline CDR1 is MNHNS and CDR2 SASEGT. The CDR3 loop is CASSDPRGYGYTF. The CDR3 coding sequence is TGTGCCAGCAGTGACCCTAGGGGTTATGGCTACACCTTC.

The chain couples TRBV6-5 to TRBJ1-1; D is perhaps TRBD1 (5 bases). Trimming left V 6 bases short and J 0 bases short, with 14 bases between. CDR1 and CDR2 from the germline V gene are MNHEY and SVGAGI. The CDR3 spans 15 residues. The CDR3 loop is CASSPQVTMNTEAFF. CDR3 DNA sequence: TGTGCCAGCAGCCCACAGGTAACCATGAACACTGAAGCTTTCTTT.

This chain uses TRBV21-1 with TRBJ2-1; the D segment call TRBD2 is taken from the table without a DNA check. TRBV21-1 has pseudogene status. The CDR3 is 18 residues long. The CDR3 is CASSKIWRLAGGNNEQFF. The CDR3 DNA sequence: TGTGCCAGCAGCAAGATATGGAGACTAGCGGGAGGAAACAATGAGCAGTTCTTC.

The chain employs TRBV6-2 or TRBV6-3 and TRBJ2-1, with 12 bases matching TRBD2. J gave up 8 bases and V 5 bases, and 22 bases lay outside the gene matches. Looked up from germline, CDR1 is MNHEY and CDR2 is SVGEGT. There are 20 residues in the CDR3. The CDR3 sequence is CASSLILAGGPKGEYDEQFF. In DNA, the CDR3 is TGTGCCAGCAGTCTCATCCTAGCGGGAGGGCCGAAGGGCGAGTACGATGAGCAGTTCTTC.

The chain recombines TRBV5-5 with TRBJ1-2; no definite D call. The length of the CDR3 is 14 residues. V was pared by 0 bases and J by 3 bases, with 9 bases between. Germline assignment: CDR1 SGHKS and CDR2 YYEKEE (reference sequence). The CDR3 protein is CASSLGLRDYGYTF. The CDR3 nucleotides read TGTGCCAGCAGCTTGGGTTTGAGAGACTATGGCTACACCTTC.

This sequence joins TRBV19 and TRBJ2-1; D is possibly TRBD2 (6 bases). The CDR3 contains 14 residues. Trimming cost V 8 bases and J 6 bases, with 17 bases left between them. Germline loops: CDR1 LNHDA, CDR2 SQIVND (reference sequence). CDR3 protein: CASGLGGGLNEQFF. CDR3 in DNA: TGTGCCAGTGGCTTGGGGGGAGGTCTCAATGAGCAGTTCTTC. Full variable domain (missing parts from reference TRBV19 and TRBJ2-1): DGGITQSPKYLFRKEGQNVTLSCEQNLNHDAMYWYRQDPGQGLRLIYYSQIVNDFQKGDIAEGYSVSREKKESFPLTVTSAQKNPTAFYLCASGLGGGLNEQFFGPGTRLTVL.

The chain employs TRBV5-4 and TRBJ2-2, with TRBD2 matching over 12 bases. Germline assignment: CDR1 SGHNT and CDR2 YYREEE (reference sequence). The V and J ends lost 4 bases and 5 bases, in that order; junction bases with no gene match: 9. The CDR3 has 17 amino acids. The CDR3 sequence: CASSLRLAGDRTGELFF. CDR3 nucleotide sequence: TGTGCCAGCAGCCTTAGACTAGCGGGAGATCGGACCGGGGAGCTGTTTTTT.

The table lists this clone with a count of one. The chain carries TRBV19 and TRBJ1-5; TRBD1 agrees at 8 bases. Germline CDR1 is LNHDA and CDR2 is SQIVND (reference sequence). There are 13 residues in the CDR3. V lost 4 bases to trimming and J lost 6 bases; unmatched junction nucleotides: 2. CDR3 nucleotide sequence: TGTGCCAGTAGTAGGACAGGGACTCAGCCCCAGCATTTT. It encodes CASSRTGTQPQHF.

The chain has TRBV5-8 and TRBJ1-4; 7 nucleotides match TRBD1. Germline assignment: CDR1 SGHTS and CDR2 YDEGEE. The junction had 19 bases not matched to a gene; V was cut back by 2 bases and J by 9 bases. The CDR3 contains 18 residues. The CDR3 DNA follows: TGTGCCAGCAGCTTAGGCTTCCCATCCCGTTGGGACAGCCAAAAACTGTTTTTT. Translation gives CASSLGFPSRWDSQKLFF.

The V and J genes are TRBV27 and TRBJ1-5; D remains ambiguous. CDR3 length: 14 residues. With 5 bases removed from V and 2 bases from J, the gap between germline ends came to 10 bases. Germline-derived CDR1 and CDR2 are MNHEY and SMNVEV (reference sequence). CDR3 region: CASSIGIGNQPQHF. CDR3 coding DNA: TGTGCCAGCAGTATTGGCATCGGCAATCAGCCCCAGCATTTT.

V gene TRBV15 combines with J gene TRBJ2-7; 7 positions match TRBD2. Germline CDR1 reads LNHNV; CDR2 reads YYDKDF (reference sequence). V gave up 0 bases and J gave up 2 bases; unmatched junction bases: 1. The length of the CDR3 is 14 residues. CDR3: CATSRETSAYEQYF. CDR3 DNA sequence: TGTGCCACCAGCAGAGAAACTAGCGCCTACGAGCAGTACTTC. The full variable domain, rest sourced from reference TRBV15 and TRBJ2-7, is DAMVIQNPRYQVTQFGKPVTLSCSQTLNHNVMYWYQQKSSQAPKLLFHYYDKDFNNEADTPDNFQSRRPNTSFCFLDIRSPGLGDTAMYLCATSRETSAYEQYFGPGTRLTVT.

This clone came up once. The rearrangement links TRBV11-3 to TRBJ2-7; TRBD1 matches at 10 bases. The CDR3 is made up of 14 amino acids. CDR1 and CDR2 from the germline V gene are SGHNT and YENEEA. The V segment lost 5 bases and the J segment 2 bases; nucleotides outside the gene matches: 3. CDR3 loop: CASSRQGAAYEQYF. The CDR3 region has the DNA TGTGCCAGCAGCCGACAGGGGGCTGCCTACGAGCAGTACTTC.

The chain employs TRBV9 and TRBJ1-2; D is unclear. Germline V gene data show CDR1 as SGDLS and CDR2 as YYNGEE. The CDR3 length is 13 residues. The V and J ends lost 0 bases and 4 bases respectively, with 7 bases between them. DNA for the CDR3: TGTGCCAGCAGCGTAGAGGTAGCCTATGGCTACACCTTC. The encoded protein is CASSVEVAYGYTF.

Here the CDR3 DNA reads TGTGCCAGCAGCTTATCAGAGGATGTCGGCTACACCTTC. It codes for CASSLSEDVGYTF. The gene calls are TRBV7-2 and TRBJ1-2; D gene ambiguous. Deletions cut 2 bases from V and 8 bases from J, with 12 bases between. The germline CDR1 and CDR2 sequences are SGHTA and FQGNSA. This CDR3 contains 13 residues.

The chain carries TRBV6-4 and TRBJ2-1; 9 bases map to TRBD2. The length of the CDR3 is 15 residues. Looked up from germline, CDR1 is MRHNA and CDR2 is SNTAGT. The V segment lost 4 bases and the J segment 9 bases; nucleotides outside the gene matches: 10. The CDR3: CASSGLLAGIGEQFF. The CDR3 DNA follows: TGTGCCAGCAGTGGCCTACTAGCGGGTATAGGTGAGCAGTTCTTC.

The rearrangement joins TRBV2 to TRBJ1-1; TRBD1 matches at 10 bases. Germline V lookup: CDR1 SNHLY, CDR2 FYNNEI. With V trimmed by 3 bases and J by 7 bases, 8 bases remained unmatched. This CDR3 contains 15 residues. CDR3 sequence (DNA): TGTGCCAGCAGTGACCCGGGACAGGGGCGTGTTGAAGCTTTCTTT. Translated: CASSDPGQGRVEAFF.

The V call is TRBV6-6, the J call TRBJ2-5; TRBD1 agrees at 9 bases. The CDR3 contains 15 residues. The germline V gene has CDR1 MNHNY and CDR2 SVGAGI (reference sequence). The V and J ends lost 4 bases and 5 bases, in that order; junction bases with no gene match: 8. The CDR3 loop reads CASSSGQGQQETQYF. The CDR3 DNA reads as TGTGCCAGCAGTTCAGGACAGGGGCAGCAGGAGACCCAGTACTTC.

This clone was seen a few times. The genes are TRBV7-9 and TRBJ1-3, with D unresolved. V lost 1 base, J lost 4 bases, and 8 bases lay in between. This CDR3 spans 14 amino acids. Germline V gives CDR1 SEHNR, CDR2 FQNEAQ (reference sequence). CDR3 bases: TGTGCCAGCAGCTTAGACCTAACGGGAAACACCATATATTTT. The encoded protein is CASSLDLTGNTIYF.

The chain carries TRBV11-3 and TRBJ2-3; TRBD2 agrees at 7 bases. With 3 bases clipped from V and 4 bases from J, the junction kept 4 bases outside the gene matches. The V gene's germline CDR1 is SGHNT and CDR2 YENEEA. CDR3 size: 14 residues. The DNA for the CDR3 is TGTGCCAGCAGCTTGGGGGGAGGGGCAGATACGCAGTATTTT. This encodes CASSLGGGADTQYF.

In this sample, this clone turned up once. V usage is TRBV29-1 and J usage is TRBJ1-3; weak D call: TRBD1 (6 bases). Germline lookup yields CDR1 SQVTM and CDR2 ANQGSEA. The V gene lost 5 bases and the J gene lost 4 bases, with 12 bases spanning the gap. The CDR3 extends over 13 amino acids. The CDR3 DNA follows: TGCAGCGTTAGTCAGGGGCAGGGAAACACCATATATTTT. Translated, it gives CSVSQGQGNTIYF.

The gene calls are TRBV9 and TRBJ2-1; 10 bases match TRBD2. Germline CDR1 and CDR2: SGDLS and YYNGEE. J gave up 4 bases and V 0 bases, and 4 bases lay outside the gene matches. CDR3 size: 16 residues. CDR3 sequence (DNA): TGTGCCAGCAGCGTAGGGTGGACTAGCGGATACAATGAGCAGTTCTTC. This translates into CASSVGWTSGYNEQFF.